Below are 26 T cell receptor beta chains sequenced from a single sample in a study of T cells in Graves' hyperthyroidism and ophthalmopathy. Authors of the study amplified TCR beta CDR3 regions from RNA transcripts. HTBI primers were employed in a first-round RT-PCR of the TCR CDR3. Each CDR3 protein gets one entry after TCRdb re-called the multiplex PCR reads with MiXCR. The sample has 500,000 to 750,000 distinct CDR3 sequences, more than 45% seen once. Input material: peripheral blood or thyroid tissue (not recorded which). These receptors were obtained from a woman between 18 and 29 years old with Graves' hyperthyroidism.

This rearrangement joins TRBV2 to TRBJ2-1, with TRBD1 matching over 11 bases. This CDR3 contains 20 residues. Germline assignment: CDR1 SNHLY and CDR2 FYNNEI. The V segment lost 4 bases and the J segment 0 bases; nucleotides outside the gene matches: 14. CDR3 nucleotides: TGTGCCAGCAGTGGCTCCCCGGGACAGGGGGTTCTCAGCTCCTACAATGAGCAGTTCTTC. Its translation: CASSGSPGQGVLSSYNEQFF.

This clonotype was seen once. The genes are TRBV7-2 and TRBJ2-2, with D unresolved. Germline V gene data show CDR1 as SGHTA and CDR2 as FQGNSA. V lost 5 bases and J lost 8, with 9 bases in between. The CDR3 contains 12 residues. The CDR3 bases are TGTGCCAGCAGCGTAGGAAGAGGGGAGCTGTTTTTT. Translated, it gives CASSVGRGELFF.

The chain recombines TRBV20-1 with TRBJ1-6; weak D call: TRBD1 (6 bases). The CDR3 spans 16 residues. V gave up 0 bases and J gave up 6 bases, with 15 bases separating them. CDR1 is DFQATT and CDR2 is SNEGSKA in the germline V gene (reference sequence). CDR3 sequence reads: CSARDGRGIGNSPLHF. The DNA for the CDR3 is TGCAGTGCTAGAGATGGGAGGGGGATCGGTAATTCACCCCTCCACTTT.

This clonotype was counted at least ten times. This sequence joins TRBV10-3 and TRBJ2-1; 10 bases align to TRBD2. After removal of 6 bases from V and 10 bases from J, the junction contained 9 bases not matched to a gene. The CDR3 runs 14 residues. Germline CDR1 is ENHRY and CDR2 is SYGVKD. The CDR3 region has the DNA TGTGCCATCAGCAAAGCGGGAGGGCCTATCGAGCAGTTCTTC. It translates to CAISKAGGPIEQFF.

This clonotype was picked up many times. The chain joins TRBV20-1 to TRBJ2-5, with TRBD2 identical over 15 bases. The CDR3 is 18 residues long. J was trimmed by 4 bases and V by 5 bases; bases with no gene match: 14. Germline V lookup: CDR1 DFQATT, CDR2 SNEGSKA (reference sequence). The CDR3 loop is CSADARTSGRAGIETQYF. Here the CDR3 DNA reads TGCAGTGCTGACGCCCGGACTAGCGGGAGGGCAGGGATAGAGACCCAGTACTTC.

The chain carries TRBV2 and TRBJ2-2, with 11 bases matching TRBD2. With 7 bases clipped from V and 5 bases from J, the junction kept 3 bases outside the gene matches. Germline V gene lookup returns CDR1 SNHLY and CDR2 FYNNEI. CDR3 size: 14 residues. The DNA of the CDR3 is TGTGCCAGCATAGCGGGAGGGTCGACCGGGGAGCTGTTTTTT. This gives the protein CASIAGGSTGELFF.

V usage is TRBV2 and J usage is TRBJ2-7, with 12 nucleotides matching TRBD1. The germline gives CDR1 SNHLY, CDR2 FYNNEI. Germline trimming cut 10 bases from V and 3 bases from J; bases unmatched to any gene: 16. CDR3 length: 17 residues. The CDR3, as DNA: TGTGCCACCGCGAATTGGGACAGGGGGCGGGAAGGCTACGAGCAGTACTTC. It encodes CATANWDRGREGYEQYF.

V and J are TRBV24-1 and TRBJ2-5; 7 positions match TRBD2. CDR3 length equals 15 residues. Looked up from germline, CDR1 is KGHDR and CDR2 is SFDVKD. Trimming at V came to 4 bases and at J to 9 bases, leaving 13 bases not matched to a gene. CDR3 DNA: TGTGCCACCAGTGAGCCTAGCGGCGGCCCCGAGGCCCAGTACTTC. Residues: CATSEPSGGPEAQYF.

The chain combines TRBV6-5 with TRBJ2-7, with D tentatively TRBD1 (6 bases). Germline lookup yields CDR1 MNHEY and CDR2 SVGAGI. Trimming removed 2 bases at V and 3 bases at J, with 14 bases between. This CDR3 region has 15 residues. The CDR3: CASSYLLRGGYEQYF. CDR3 sequence (DNA): TGTGCCAGCAGTTACCTGCTGCGAGGGGGCTACGAGCAGTACTTC.

In this sample, this clonotype turned up many times. This chain joins TRBV25-1 and TRBJ2-7; possible D gene TRBD1, 5 bases. The CDR3 contains 12 residues. With 9 bases removed from V and 4 bases from J, the gap between germline ends came to 13 bases. Germline V gives CDR1 MGHDK, CDR2 SYGVNS. The CDR3 nucleotides read TGTGCCAGTAAGAAGGGGCGGTACGAGCAGTACTTC. Amino acid sequence: CASKKGRYEQYF.

This clonotype was picked up many times. V is TRBV20-1 and J is TRBJ2-5; the match to TRBD1 covers 9 bases. V lost 2 bases to trimming and J lost 4 bases; unmatched junction nucleotides: 11. Germline loops: CDR1 DFQATT, CDR2 SNEGSKA (reference sequence). The CDR3 runs 16 residues. The CDR3 region has the DNA TGCAGTGCTAGATTGGTACAGGGGGCGCCGGGAGAGACCCAGTACTTC. Its protein is CSARLVQGAPGETQYF.

The chain couples TRBV11-2 to TRBJ2-1; D is possibly TRBD1 (5 bases). Germline loops: CDR1 SGHAT, CDR2 FQNNGV. The CDR3 contains 13 residues. V was shortened by 5 bases and J by 8 bases, with 13 bases between the two germline ends. CDR3 DNA: TGTGCCAGCAGCCGAGTCAGGGAAGATGAGCAGTTCTTC. This codes for CASSRVREDEQFF. Together with reference TRBV11-2 and TRBJ2-1, the CDR3 gives the full variable domain: EAGVAQSPRYKIIEKRQSVAFWCNPISGHATLYWYQQILGQGPKLLIQFQNNGVVDDSQLPKDRFSAERLKGVDSTLKIQPAKLEDSAVYLCASSRVREDEQFFGPGTRLTVL.

The rearrangement uses TRBV24-1 and TRBJ2-2, with D perhaps given as TRBD1 or TRBD2 (5 bases each). Germline CDR1 is KGHDR and CDR2 is SFDVKD. V was pared by 7 bases and J by 5 bases, with 16 bases between. This CDR3 spans 15 amino acids. Here the CDR3 DNA reads TGTGCCACCAGCACCCTTGGTGGGGGAACCGGGGAGCTGTTTTTT. Residues: CATSTLGGGTGELFF.

The CDR3 bases are TGTGCCAGCAGCGTAACCCCGAGGACCTACTCTGGGGCCAACGTCCTGACTTTC. Translation gives CASSVTPRTYSGANVLTF. This chain links TRBV7-8 with TRBJ2-6; the D is unclear. The CDR3 runs to 18 residues. The germline V gene encodes CDR1 SGHVS and CDR2 FQNEAQ. V dropped 5 bases and J dropped 0 bases, with 17 bases sitting between them.

The rearrangement joins TRBV28 to TRBJ2-5, with TRBD2 matching over 10 bases. Germline V CDR1 and CDR2: MDHEN, SYDVKM. Trimming took 5 bases from V and 5 from J; bases not matched to a gene: 8. The CDR3 has 15 residues. CDR3 sequence (DNA): TGTGCCAGCAGTGTTCTAGCGGGAGTGGAGGAGACCCAGTACTTC. Translating gives CASSVLAGVEETQYF.

CDR3 amino acids: CSAYMGPQAGPYNEQFF. CDR3 nucleotide sequence: TGCAGCGCCTACATGGGGCCTCAGGCCGGTCCCTACAATGAGCAGTTCTTC. The chain carries TRBV29-1 and TRBJ2-1; TRBD1 might be the D (5 bases). The CDR3 is 17 residues long. Trimming removed 7 bases from V and 2 bases from J, with 24 bases in between. The germline CDR1 and CDR2 sequences are SQVTM and ANQGSEA.

This clonotype occurred many times. The genes are TRBV7-6 and TRBJ1-1; D unclear. This CDR3 has 12 amino acids. CDR1 SGHVS and CDR2 FNYEAQ come from the germline V gene. V was cut by 5 bases and J by 5 bases, with 9 bases left in between. The CDR3 region is CASSPGVTEAFF. In DNA form, the CDR3 reads TGTGCCAGCAGCCCCGGGGTTACTGAAGCTTTCTTT.

The rearrangement links TRBV20-1 to TRBJ1-6; 11 bases map to TRBD1. CDR3 length: 15 residues. Germline trimming cut 0 bases from V and 10 bases from J; bases unmatched to any gene: 5. Germline assignment: CDR1 DFQATT and CDR2 SNEGSKA (reference sequence). Here the CDR3 reads CSARDWTGGLSPLHF. The CDR3 DNA reads TGCAGTGCTAGAGATTGGACAGGGGGCCTCTCACCCCTCCACTTT.

V is TRBV2 and J is TRBJ2-7, with 14 bases that match TRBD2. The V and J ends lost 7 bases and 2 bases, in that order; junction bases with no gene match: 13. CDR3 length: 18 residues. The germline gives CDR1 SNHLY, CDR2 FYNNEI. The CDR3 DNA is TGTGCCAGCACCACAACGGGACTAGCGGGAGCCAGACCCTACGAGCAGTACTTC. Its protein is CASTTTGLAGARPYEQYF.

This clonotype was picked up many times. V usage is TRBV20-1 and J usage is TRBJ1-1, with 10 bases identical to TRBD1. The trim removed 1 base at V and 3 bases at J, leaving 11 bases unmatched. The CDR3 sequence is 17 residues long. Looked up from germline, CDR1 is DFQATT and CDR2 is SNEGSKA (reference sequence). This CDR3 is CSARVRGQGRSYTEAFF. The CDR3 region has the DNA TGCAGTGCTAGAGTCCGGGGACAGGGGCGATCCTACACTGAAGCTTTCTTT.

This clonotype was picked up many times. This chain connects TRBV20-1 to TRBJ2-7; the match to TRBD2 covers 14 bases. The CDR3 runs to 16 residues. V was pared by 0 bases and J by 6 bases, with 7 bases of the junction left unmatched. The germline CDR1 and CDR2 sequences are DFQATT and SNEGSKA (reference sequence). The CDR3 region has the DNA TGCAGTGCTAGAGACCCCGGGACTAGCGGGAGTTTCGAGCAGTACTTC. It specifies CSARDPGTSGSFEQYF.

In its sample, this clonotype was seen many times. This chain links TRBV14 with TRBJ1-1; 7 bases map to TRBD1. The V segment lost 1 base and the J segment 2 bases; nucleotides outside the gene matches: 7. Germline V lookup: CDR1 SGHDN, CDR2 FVKESK. The CDR3 is made up of 16 amino acids. The CDR3 region is CASSQVGGGGNTEAFF. Written as DNA, the CDR3 is TGTGCCAGCAGCCAAGTCGGAGGGGGCGGTAACACTGAAGCTTTCTTT.

The chain combines TRBV5-1 with TRBJ1-2, with D tentatively TRBD1 (5 bases). The V end lost 4 bases, the J end lost 0 bases, and 13 bases lay between the germline ends. Germline V gene data show CDR1 as SGHRS and CDR2 as YFSETQ. This CDR3 has 15 amino acids. As DNA, the CDR3 is TGCGCCAGCAGCACGGGGCAGGAACCTAACTATGGCTACACCTTC. Translating it yields CASSTGQEPNYGYTF.

DNA for the CDR3: TGCAGCGTTGAAGATAGCGCAGGGAGAGAGACCCAGTACTTC. It codes for CSVEDSAGRETQYF. This chain joins TRBV29-1 and TRBJ2-5; D possibly uses TRBD1 or TRBD2 (5 bases each). CDR1 is SQVTM, CDR2 ANQGSEA, per germline. V dropped 0 bases and J dropped 4 bases, with 12 bases sitting between them. The CDR3 runs to 14 residues.

This clonotype was recorded many times. This sequence joins TRBV13 and TRBJ1-1; TRBD1 matches 7 bases. The CDR3 loop spans 16 amino acids. The V and J ends lost 0 bases and 2 bases, in that order; junction bases with no gene match: 6. The V gene's germline CDR1 is PRHDT and CDR2 FYEKMQ (reference sequence). Here the CDR3 reads CASSLGGGRGNTEAFF. CDR3 DNA: TGTGCCAGCAGCTTAGGAGGGGGCAGGGGAAACACTGAAGCTTTCTTT.

Points on this clonotype: One junction end does not reproduce the germline sequence, and a read error may be involved. The V gene is TRBV15, the J gene TRBJ2-2; TRBD1 matches at 10 bases. Germline values: CDR1 LNHNV, CDR2 YYDKDF (reference sequence). This CDR3 region has 12 residues. The CDR3 loop reads CATSSGQGVLFF. In nucleotides, the CDR3 is TGTGCCACCAGCAGCGGACAGGGGGTGCTGTTTTTT.